This record concerns one T cell receptor (beta chain) sequence. The antigen remains unidentified. Generated by immunoSEQ multiplex PCR, the TCRdb table keeps only in-frame clones and is missing some. The sample lists about 5,000 clones, over 70% occurring once. V dropped 1 base and J dropped 7 bases, with 10 bases sitting between them. Looked up from germline, CDR1 is LGHNA and CDR2 is YSLEER. The CDR3 length is 13 residues. This sample is part of a study of T cell repertoires in ileal Crohn's disease. General observations from the study: Clonality above 26.8% at surgery always came with endoscopic recurrence.

The V call is TRBV4-3, the J call TRBJ1-2; D is undetermined. The receptor was derived from an adult with Crohn's disease. Sequencing input: ileal tissue. In nucleotides, the CDR3 is TGCGCCAGCAGCCAAGGCCTGACGGGTGGCTACACCTTC. It specifies CASSQGLTGGYTF.